This entry lists 32 T cell receptor beta chains sequenced from one sample in a study of metastatic and nonmetastatic thyroid tumors. TCRdb re-called clones via MiXCR from the PCR reads. The sample lists approximately 40,000 clones; roughly 10% were seen once. Patients underwent thyroid surgery, and none had received any treatment before it. The sequencing input was blood. The receptors originated from a female donor with papillary thyroid cancer or a benign thyroid nodule (not recorded which). Some clones in this sample may be carry-over from other donors' samples.

This clone was picked up many times. The chain joins TRBV13 to TRBJ2-7; no firm D call. This CDR3 comprises 15 residues. Trimming cost V 0 bases and J 2 bases, with 11 bases left between them. In germline, CDR1 is PRHDT, CDR2 FYEKMQ (reference sequence). The CDR3 protein is CASSLGTLQAYEQYF. In DNA form, the CDR3 reads TGTGCCAGCAGCTTAGGGACACTACAAGCCTACGAGCAGTACTTC.

This clone was detected only once. This same CDR3 is encoded by further DNA sequences in the sample. This chain joins TRBV30 and TRBJ1-5, with TRBD1 matching 10 bases. This CDR3 is built from 14 residues. From germline, CDR1 is GTSNPN and CDR2 SVGIG (reference sequence). Losses at the gene ends were 5 bases for V and 4 bases for J; bases not matched to a gene: 5. As DNA, the CDR3 is TGTGCCTGGGACAGGGGGCTAGGAAATCAGCCCCAGCATTTT. This gives the protein CAWDRGLGNQPQHF.

This clone appeared many times. The J gene is TRBJ2-3, the V gene TRBV14; TRBD2 matches at 7 bases. CDR1 SGHDN and CDR2 FVKESK come from the germline V gene. With 5 bases clipped from V and 1 base from J, the junction kept 6 bases outside the gene matches. The length of the CDR3 is 15 residues. CDR3: CASSSPTSRTDTQYF. For the CDR3, the DNA is TGTGCCAGCAGCTCCCCGACTAGCCGCACAGATACGCAGTATTTT.

Many counts were recorded for this clone. The chain couples TRBV30 to TRBJ1-1; the D is unclear. The CDR3 totals 13 residues. The germline V gene has CDR1 GTSNPN and CDR2 SVGIG (reference sequence). The V end lost 2 bases, the J end lost 3 bases, and 10 bases lay between the germline ends. CDR3 residues: CAWSSGRYTEAFF. The CDR3 DNA reads as TGTGCCTGGAGTTCCGGGAGGTACACTGAAGCTTTCTTT.

The table lists this clone with many counts. CDR3 amino acids: CASSPWTGEGVDSPLHF. The CDR3 region has the DNA TGTGCCAGCAGTCCTTGGACAGGGGAGGGCGTGGACTCACCCCTCCACTTT. This rearrangement joins TRBV12-3 or TRBV12-4 to TRBJ1-6, with 9 positions matching TRBD1. V lost 5 bases to trimming and J lost 10 bases; unmatched junction nucleotides: 15. This CDR3 region has 17 residues.

This clone was recorded many times. The rearrangement joins TRBV12-3 or TRBV12-4 to TRBJ1-5, with D possibly TRBD1 on 5 matching bases. There are 15 residues in the CDR3. Trimming took 2 bases from V and 3 from J, leaving 11 bases between them. The CDR3 DNA is TGTGCCAGCAGTTTACATCGGGGCCCCAATCAGCCCCAGCATTTT. It specifies CASSLHRGPNQPQHF.

This clone was picked up many times. This chain connects TRBV7-3 to TRBJ1-2; maybe TRBD1 (5 bases). Per germline, CDR1 SGHTA and CDR2 FQGTGA. V was pared by 0 bases and J by 3 bases, with 11 bases between. The CDR3 is made up of 15 amino acids. The DNA of the CDR3 is TGTGCCAGCAGCTTAACGGGGGGGAGGGACTATGGCTACACCTTC. Residues: CASSLTGGRDYGYTF.

This clone has at least ten counts. This sequence joins TRBV30 and TRBJ1-1; weak D call: TRBD1 (5 bases). With 2 bases removed from V and 11 bases from J, the gap between germline ends came to 12 bases. CDR1 is GTSNPN, CDR2 SVGIG, per germline (reference sequence). The length of the CDR3 is 11 residues. The CDR3 here is CAWSRAGSAFF. In DNA form, the CDR3 reads TGTGCCTGGAGTAGGGCAGGGAGCGCTTTCTTT.

This clone has a count of ten or more. The chain has TRBV29-1 and TRBJ1-3; D is unclear. Between the trimmed V and J ends, which lost 5 bases and 4 bases, there was a span of 12 bases. This CDR3 has 13 residues. In germline, CDR1 is SQVTM, CDR2 ANQGSEA. CDR3 in DNA: TGCAGCGTTCAGGAGGCATCGGGAAACACCATATATTTT. Amino acid sequence: CSVQEASGNTIYF. Together with reference TRBV29-1 and TRBJ1-3, the CDR3 gives the full variable domain: SAVISQKPSRDICQRGTSLTIQCQVDSQVTMMFWYRQQPGQSLTLIATANQGSEATYESGFVIDKFPISRPNLTFSTLTVSNMSPEDSSIYLCSVQEASGNTIYFGEGSWLTVV.

Ten or more counts support this clone. The sample carries other DNA sequences with the same CDR3. The chain links TRBV18 to TRBJ1-1; the D is unclear. CDR1 KGHSH and CDR2 LQKENI come from the germline V gene. The CDR3 is 13 amino acids. Trimming removed 5 bases at V and 1 base at J, with 8 bases between. The chain's CDR3 is CASSAGSNTEAFF. The CDR3 coding sequence is TGTGCCAGCTCAGCCGGATCGAACACTGAAGCTTTCTTT.

This clone has a count of ten or more. This chain uses TRBV7-2 with TRBJ2-3; D unclear. The CDR3 spans 17 residues. Germline V gene data show CDR1 as SGHTA and CDR2 as FQGNSA. Trimming took 3 bases from V and 0 from J, leaving 16 bases between them. CDR3 sequence reads: CASSLARAYESTDTQYF. The CDR3 DNA is TGTGCCAGCAGCTTGGCTCGGGCCTACGAGAGCACAGATACGCAGTATTTT.

This clone was recorded at least ten times. In nucleotides, the CDR3 is TGTGCCAGCCAATATTATGGGAGAGGTGGCTACACCTTC. Amino acids: CASQYYGRGGYTF. This chain links TRBV11-2 with TRBJ1-2; D gene ambiguous. Germline V lookup: CDR1 SGHAT, CDR2 FQNNGV. The CDR3 consists of 13 residues. The ends were cut back, 8 bases at V and 7 bases at J, with 17 bases in the middle.

This clone was counted at least ten times. The chain employs TRBV4-3 and TRBJ2-2; D is unclear. Germline assignment: CDR1 LGHNA and CDR2 YSLEER. The V end lost 0 bases, the J end lost 4 bases, and 6 bases lay between the germline ends. CDR3 length: 14 residues. The CDR3 sequence is CASSQDKPTGELFF. The CDR3 DNA reads TGCGCCAGCAGCCAAGATAAACCCACCGGGGAGCTGTTTTTT.

This clone was recorded many times. The J gene is TRBJ2-7, the V gene TRBV12-3 or TRBV12-4; D remains ambiguous. V lost 3 bases and J lost 4, with 7 bases in between. The CDR3 has 12 amino acids. The CDR3 spells CASSFGLYEQYF. DNA for the CDR3: TGTGCCAGCAGTTTTGGCCTTTACGAGCAGTACTTC.

Comment on this clone: The CDR3 carries no conserved terminal phenylalanine or tryptophan, so it likely arises from a read error. The chain is built from TRBV18 and TRBJ2-7; weak D call: TRBD2 (6 bases). Germline CDR1 is KGHSH and CDR2 is LQKENI. V was clipped by 5 bases and J by 3 bases, with 14 bases between them. The CDR3 is made up of 14 amino acids. For the CDR3, the DNA is TGTGCCAGCTCAATCGGTCCGGGGGTCTACGAGCAGTACCTC. It codes for CASSIGPGVYEQYL.

In its sample, this clone was seen many times. The J gene is TRBJ2-6, the V gene TRBV6-2 or TRBV6-3; 8 nucleotides agree with TRBD2. CDR1 is MNHEY and CDR2 is SVGEGT in the germline V gene. After removal of 5 bases from V and 0 bases from J, the junction contained 6 bases not matched to a gene. The CDR3 covers 17 residues. The CDR3 region is CASSIPGLDSGANVLTF. CDR3 nucleotide sequence: TGTGCCAGCAGTATACCGGGACTAGACTCTGGGGCCAACGTCCTGACTTTC.

In its sample, this clone was seen many times. This sequence joins TRBV19 and TRBJ2-5, with D maybe TRBD2 (5 bases). Germline CDR1 and CDR2: LNHDA and SQIVND (reference sequence). V lost 3 bases, J lost 2 bases, and 13 bases lay in between. This CDR3 is 15 amino acids long. The CDR3 DNA sequence: TGTGCCAGTAGTATCGGTACTAGAGGGCAAGAGACCCAGTACTTC. Its translation: CASSIGTRGQETQYF.

This clone came up many times. The J gene is TRBJ2-2, the V gene TRBV19, with D possibly being TRBD1 (5 bases). The CDR3 has 17 amino acids. Trimming shortened V by 3 bases and J by 2 bases, and 16 bases separated the two germline ends. The germline V gene encodes CDR1 LNHDA and CDR2 SQIVND (reference sequence). CDR3 nucleotide sequence: TGTGCCAGTAGTATCACACCTAGAGGACACAACACCGGGGAGCTGTTTTTT. It codes for CASSITPRGHNTGELFF. Looking up the rest from reference TRBV19 and TRBJ2-2 gives the full variable domain: DGGITQSPKYLFRKEGQNVTLSCEQNLNHDAMYWYRQDPGQGLRLIYYSQIVNDFQKGDIAEGYSVSREKKESFPLTVTSAQKNPTAFYLCASSITPRGHNTGELFFGEGSRLTVL.

This clone showed up many times. V is TRBV27 and J is TRBJ1-2; 7 bases fit TRBD1. The CDR3 is 12 amino acids. Germline V gives CDR1 MNHEY, CDR2 SMNVEV (reference sequence). The junction had 5 bases not matched to a gene; V was cut back by 7 bases and J by 6 bases. Here the CDR3 reads CASKGTVDGYTF. The CDR3 region has the DNA TGTGCCAGCAAGGGGACAGTCGATGGCTACACCTTC.

This clone was seen repeatedly, ten times or more. V gene TRBV14 combines with J gene TRBJ2-3; 9 nucleotides align to TRBD1. V shed 0 bases and J 0 bases; nucleotides not matched to a gene: 7. The germline CDR1 and CDR2 sequences are SGHDN and FVKESK. CDR3 length: 18 residues. This CDR3 reads CASSQDLLGQGSTDTQYF. CDR3 coding DNA: TGTGCCAGCAGCCAAGATCTTCTGGGACAGGGCAGCACAGATACGCAGTATTTT.

This chain connects TRBV20-1 to TRBJ1-2; D not certain. V lost 6 bases, J lost 0 bases, and 17 bases lay in between. Germline CDR1 DFQATT, CDR2 SNEGSKA (reference sequence). CDR3 length: 15 residues. The CDR3 protein is CSAGGMAEANYGYTF. Here the CDR3 DNA reads TGCAGTGCAGGAGGTATGGCGGAAGCTAACTATGGCTACACCTTC.

Many counts were recorded for this clone. The rearrangement links TRBV30 to TRBJ2-7; possibly TRBD2 for D (6 bases). This CDR3 contains 15 residues. V gave up 4 bases and J gave up 3 bases, with 19 bases separating them. Germline V gives CDR1 GTSNPN, CDR2 SVGIG (reference sequence). The CDR3 protein is CAWTPPASVGYEQYF. CDR3 bases: TGTGCCTGGACCCCCCCGGCTAGCGTTGGCTACGAGCAGTACTTC.

The table lists this clone with many counts. The gene calls are TRBV28 and TRBJ2-7, with TRBD2 identical over 7 bases. Germline CDR1 reads MDHEN; CDR2 reads SYDVKM. Trimming cost V 6 bases and J 5 bases; bases outside gene matches: 13. CDR3 length: 15 residues. The CDR3 loop reads CASRGQGGPKDEQYF. The DNA for the CDR3 is TGTGCCAGCAGGGGCCAGGGAGGGCCGAAGGACGAGCAGTACTTC.

In its sample, this clone was seen many times. This chain joins TRBV11-3 and TRBJ1-1; 7 bases are shared with TRBD1. The germline V gene encodes CDR1 SGHNT and CDR2 YENEEA. V was clipped by 5 bases and J by 4 bases; unmatched bases: 4. The CDR3 runs 13 residues. The CDR3 bases are TGTGCCAGCAGCAGGGGGCTGGGCACTGAAGCTTTCTTT. It codes for CASSRGLGTEAFF.

There are many counts of this clone. A much larger clone is a single base away; this may be a read error. The sample has other DNA sequences that encode this CDR3 too. The rearrangement links TRBV6-1 to TRBJ1-2, with D possibly matching TRBD1 (5 bases). This CDR3 spans 16 amino acids. Germline lookup yields CDR1 MNHNS and CDR2 SASEGT. The V end was cut by 7 bases, the J end by 3 bases, with 21 bases between. The CDR3 DNA sequence: TGTGCCAGCACCCTCGGGGCCCAATTTTTCGACTATGGCTACACCTTC. This codes for CASTLGAQFFDYGYTF.

This clone was recorded at least ten times. J is TRBJ2-7 and V is TRBV11-3, with D uncertain. The CDR3 extends over 13 amino acids. V dropped 5 bases and J dropped 6 bases, with 14 bases sitting between them. Germline CDR1 is SGHNT and CDR2 is YENEEA. As DNA, the CDR3 is TGTGCCAGCAGCCCGCCGGGTCCCAGCGAGCAGTACTTC. Translation: CASSPPGPSEQYF. Filled out from reference TRBV11-3 and TRBJ2-7, the complete variable domain reads EAGVVQSPRYKIIEKKQPVAFWCNPISGHNTLYWYLQNLGQGPELLIRYENEEAVDDSQLPKDRFSAERLKGVDSTLKIQPAELGDSAVYLCASSPPGPSEQYFGPGTRLTVT.

Of note for this clone: A clone one base away is much larger, so this may be a read error. Other DNA sequences in this sample translate to the same CDR3. The chain uses TRBV2 and TRBJ2-5; a weak D match, TRBD2 (6 bases). V lost 10 bases to trimming and J lost 5 bases, with 17 bases between them. CDR1 is SNHLY and CDR2 is FYNNEI in the germline V gene. The CDR3 has 13 amino acids. The CDR3 protein is CATRTGSGETQYF. The CDR3 DNA follows: TGTGCCACACGGACCGGGAGCGGTGAGACCCAGTACTTC.

This clone was counted ten times or more. This sequence joins TRBV12-3 or TRBV12-4 and TRBJ2-7; D might be TRBD1 (5 bases). This CDR3 has 13 residues. V gave up 6 bases and J gave up 2 bases, with 11 bases separating them. The CDR3 bases are TGTGCCAGCAGCCAGACAGAGACCTACGAGCAGTACTTC. This encodes CASSQTETYEQYF.

This clone was recorded many times. Other DNA sequences of this sample code for an identical CDR3. This chain links TRBV29-1 with TRBJ1-2; D is possibly TRBD1 (6 bases). The germline CDR1 and CDR2 sequences are SQVTM and ANQGSEA. The V and J ends lost 2 bases and 7 bases respectively, with 17 bases between them. The CDR3 consists of 14 residues. Written as DNA, the CDR3 is TGCAGCGTTGAAAAGGTTCCCGCGGGGGCTGGCTACACCTTC. Amino acid sequence: CSVEKVPAGAGYTF.

The rearrangement links TRBV27 to TRBJ1-2, with D possibly TRBD1 on 5 matching bases. The CDR3 runs 15 residues. Trimming took off 6 bases at V and 4 bases at J, with 18 bases between the two ends. Germline CDR1 is MNHEY and CDR2 is SMNVEV (reference sequence). CDR3 sequence: CASRPMTVGVYGYTF. The CDR3 DNA reads TGTGCCAGCAGACCTATGACAGTGGGCGTCTATGGCTACACCTTC.

In its sample, this clone was seen many times. This chain joins TRBV7-2 and TRBJ2-1; D not certain. Trimming removed 1 base at V and 10 bases at J, with 11 bases between. This CDR3 is built from 13 residues. The V gene's germline CDR1 is SGHTA and CDR2 FQGNSA. The CDR3 sequence is CASSLVWADEQFF. CDR3 sequence (DNA): TGTGCCAGCAGCTTAGTATGGGCGGACGAGCAGTTCTTC.

The table lists this clone with many counts. One end of the junction is discordant with germline, which a read error may explain. J is TRBJ1-5 and V is TRBV6-2 or TRBV6-3; weak D call: TRBD1 (5 bases). Germline V gene sequence: CDR1 MNHEY, CDR2 SVGEGT. This CDR3 has 12 residues. Written as DNA, the CDR3 is TGTGCCAGCAGAGGCCAGGGTAGGAGCGTGTATTTT. It specifies CASRGQGRSVYF.